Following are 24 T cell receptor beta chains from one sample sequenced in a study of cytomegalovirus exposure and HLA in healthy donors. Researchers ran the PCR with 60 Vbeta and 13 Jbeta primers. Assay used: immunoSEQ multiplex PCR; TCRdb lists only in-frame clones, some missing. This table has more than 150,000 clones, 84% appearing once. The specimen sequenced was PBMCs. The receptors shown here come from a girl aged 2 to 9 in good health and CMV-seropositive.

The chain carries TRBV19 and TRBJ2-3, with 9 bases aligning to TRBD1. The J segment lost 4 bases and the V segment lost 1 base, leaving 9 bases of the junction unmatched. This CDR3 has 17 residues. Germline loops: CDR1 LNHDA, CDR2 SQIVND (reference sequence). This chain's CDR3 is CASSIVQGATLADTQYF. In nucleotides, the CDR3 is TGTGCCAGTAGTATAGTACAGGGGGCGACCTTGGCAGATACGCAGTATTTT.

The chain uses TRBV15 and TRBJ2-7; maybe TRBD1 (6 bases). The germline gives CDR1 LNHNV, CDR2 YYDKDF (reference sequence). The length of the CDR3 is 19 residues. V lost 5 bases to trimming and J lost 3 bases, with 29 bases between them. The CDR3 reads CATSGTRGSPGTRSYEQYF. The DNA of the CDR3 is TGTGCCACCAGCGGAACCAGGGGTTCCCCCGGGACAAGAAGCTACGAGCAGTACTTC.

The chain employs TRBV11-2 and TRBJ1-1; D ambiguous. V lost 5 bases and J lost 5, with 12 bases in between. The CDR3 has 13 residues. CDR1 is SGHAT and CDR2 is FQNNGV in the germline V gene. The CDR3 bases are TGTGCCAGCAGCCTAACGGAGGGAACTGAAGCTTTCTTT. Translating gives CASSLTEGTEAFF.

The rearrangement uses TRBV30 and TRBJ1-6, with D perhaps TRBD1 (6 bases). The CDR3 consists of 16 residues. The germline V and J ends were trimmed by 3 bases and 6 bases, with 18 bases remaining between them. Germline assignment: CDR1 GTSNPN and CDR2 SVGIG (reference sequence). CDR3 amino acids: CAWSYREVLGNSPLHF. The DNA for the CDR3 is TGTGCCTGGAGCTACAGGGAAGTACTAGGTAATTCACCCCTCCACTTT.

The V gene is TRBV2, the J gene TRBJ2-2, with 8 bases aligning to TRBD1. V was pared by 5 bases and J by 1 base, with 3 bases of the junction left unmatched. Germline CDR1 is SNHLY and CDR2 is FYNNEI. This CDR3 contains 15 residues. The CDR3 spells CASSPGTGNTGELFF. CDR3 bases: TGTGCCAGCAGTCCCGGGACAGGGAACACCGGGGAGCTGTTTTTT.

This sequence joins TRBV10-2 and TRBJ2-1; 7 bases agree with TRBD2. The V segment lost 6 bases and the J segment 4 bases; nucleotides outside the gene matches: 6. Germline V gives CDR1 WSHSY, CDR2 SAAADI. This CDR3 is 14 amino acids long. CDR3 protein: CASRRRERYNEQFF. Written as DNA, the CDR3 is TGCGCCAGCAGGAGGCGGGAGCGGTACAATGAGCAGTTCTTC.

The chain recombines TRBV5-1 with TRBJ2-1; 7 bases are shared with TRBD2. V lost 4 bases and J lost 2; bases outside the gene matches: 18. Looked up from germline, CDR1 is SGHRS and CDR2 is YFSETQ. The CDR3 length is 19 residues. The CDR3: CASSPIGAGAQSTYNEQFF. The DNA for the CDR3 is TGCGCCAGCAGCCCCATAGGGGCGGGAGCGCAAAGCACCTACAATGAGCAGTTCTTC.

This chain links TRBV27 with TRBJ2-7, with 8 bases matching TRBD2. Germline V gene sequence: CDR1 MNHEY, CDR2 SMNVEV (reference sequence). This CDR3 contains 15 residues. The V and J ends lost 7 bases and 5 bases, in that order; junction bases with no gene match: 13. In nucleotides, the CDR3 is TGTGCCAGCAAACCCCCCTCAGCGGGAGTTAACGAGCAGTACTTC. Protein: CASKPPSAGVNEQYF.

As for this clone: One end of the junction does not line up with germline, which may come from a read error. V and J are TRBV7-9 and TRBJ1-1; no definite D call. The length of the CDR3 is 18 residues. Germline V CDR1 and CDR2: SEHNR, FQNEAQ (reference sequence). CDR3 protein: CSSSTNPLNSRLGTEAFF. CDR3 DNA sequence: TGTTCCAGCAGCACTAATCCACTAAATTCGCGTCTGGGCACTGAAGCTTTCTTT.

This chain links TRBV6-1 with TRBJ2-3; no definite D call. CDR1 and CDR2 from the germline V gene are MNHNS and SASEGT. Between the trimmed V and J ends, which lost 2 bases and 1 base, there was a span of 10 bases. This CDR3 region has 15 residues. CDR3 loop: CASSESYSRTDTQYF. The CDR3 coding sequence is TGTGCCAGCAGTGAATCTTACAGCCGCACAGATACGCAGTATTTT.

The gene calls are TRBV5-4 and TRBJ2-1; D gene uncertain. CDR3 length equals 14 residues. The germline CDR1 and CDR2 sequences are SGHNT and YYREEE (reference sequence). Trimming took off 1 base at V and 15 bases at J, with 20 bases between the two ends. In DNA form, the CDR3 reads TGTGCCAGCAGCTTGAATCCCCCGGCGTCCGAGGCGTTCTTC. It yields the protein CASSLNPPASEAFF.

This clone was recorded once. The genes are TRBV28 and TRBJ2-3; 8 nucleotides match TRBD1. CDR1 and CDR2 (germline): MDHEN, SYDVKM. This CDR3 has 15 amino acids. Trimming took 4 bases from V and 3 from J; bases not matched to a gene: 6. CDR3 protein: CASSSDRVGTDTQYF. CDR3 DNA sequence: TGTGCCAGCAGTTCGGACAGGGTCGGAACAGATACGCAGTATTTT.

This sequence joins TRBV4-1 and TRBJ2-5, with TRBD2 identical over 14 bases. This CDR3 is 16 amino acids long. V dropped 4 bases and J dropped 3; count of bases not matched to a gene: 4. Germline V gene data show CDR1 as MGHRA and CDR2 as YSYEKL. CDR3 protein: CASSLGLAGGKETQYF. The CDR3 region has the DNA TGCGCCAGCAGCCTAGGACTAGCGGGAGGTAAAGAGACCCAGTACTTC.

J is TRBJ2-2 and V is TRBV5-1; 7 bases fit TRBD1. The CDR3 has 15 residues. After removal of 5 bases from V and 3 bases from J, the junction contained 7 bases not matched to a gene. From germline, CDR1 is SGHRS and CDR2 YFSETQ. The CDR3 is CASRIRGLDTGELFF. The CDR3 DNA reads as TGCGCCAGCAGAATTAGGGGGCTGGACACCGGGGAGCTGTTTTTT.

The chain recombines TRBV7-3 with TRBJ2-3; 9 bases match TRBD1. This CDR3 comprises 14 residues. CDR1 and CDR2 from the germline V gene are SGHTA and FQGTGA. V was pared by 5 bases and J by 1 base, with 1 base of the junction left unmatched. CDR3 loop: CASSRDRGTDTQYF. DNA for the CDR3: TGTGCCAGCAGCCGGGACAGGGGCACAGATACGCAGTATTTT.

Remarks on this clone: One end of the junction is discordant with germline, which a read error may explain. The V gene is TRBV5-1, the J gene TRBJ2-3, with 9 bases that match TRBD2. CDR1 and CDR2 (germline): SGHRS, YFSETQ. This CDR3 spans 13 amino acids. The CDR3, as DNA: TGCGCCAGCATCGGGACTAGCAAAGATACGCAGTATTTT. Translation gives CASIGTSKDTQYF.

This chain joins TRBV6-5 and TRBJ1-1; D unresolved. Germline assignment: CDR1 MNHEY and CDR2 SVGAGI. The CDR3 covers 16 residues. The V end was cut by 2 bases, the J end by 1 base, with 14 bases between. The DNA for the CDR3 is TGTGCCAGCAGTTACCCTCCGGGAAGCCCGAACACTGAAGCTTTCTTT. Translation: CASSYPPGSPNTEAFF.

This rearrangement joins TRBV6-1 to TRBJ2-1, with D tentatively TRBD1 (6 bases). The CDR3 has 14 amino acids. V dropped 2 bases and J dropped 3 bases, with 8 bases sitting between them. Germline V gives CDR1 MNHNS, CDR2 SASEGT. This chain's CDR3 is CASSEQGHYNEQFF. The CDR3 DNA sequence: TGTGCCAGCAGTGAACAGGGGCACTACAATGAGCAGTTCTTC.

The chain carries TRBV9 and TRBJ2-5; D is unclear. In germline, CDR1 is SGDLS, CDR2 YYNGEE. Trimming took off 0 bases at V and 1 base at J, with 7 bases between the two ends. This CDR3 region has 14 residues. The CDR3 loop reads CASSVENIQETQYF. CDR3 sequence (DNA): TGTGCCAGCAGCGTAGAGAACATCCAAGAGACCCAGTACTTC.

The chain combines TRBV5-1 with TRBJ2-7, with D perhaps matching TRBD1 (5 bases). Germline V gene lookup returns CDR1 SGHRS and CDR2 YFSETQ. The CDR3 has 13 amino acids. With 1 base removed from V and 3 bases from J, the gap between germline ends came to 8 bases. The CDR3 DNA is TGCGCCAGCAGCTTGAGGCAGGGCTACGAGCAGTACTTC. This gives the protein CASSLRQGYEQYF.

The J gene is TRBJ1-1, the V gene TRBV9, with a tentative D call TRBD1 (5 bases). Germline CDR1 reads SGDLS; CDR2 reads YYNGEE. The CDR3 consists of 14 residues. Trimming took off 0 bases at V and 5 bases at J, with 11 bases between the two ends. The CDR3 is CASSVGGGSTEAFF. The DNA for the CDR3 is TGTGCCAGCAGCGTAGGGGGGGGTTCGACTGAAGCTTTCTTT. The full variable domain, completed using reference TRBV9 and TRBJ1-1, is DSGVTQTPKHLITATGQRVTLRCSPRSGDLSVYWYQQSLDQGLQFLIQYYNGEERAKGNILERFSAQQFPDLHSELNLSSLELGDSALYFCASSVGGGSTEAFFGQGTRLTVV.

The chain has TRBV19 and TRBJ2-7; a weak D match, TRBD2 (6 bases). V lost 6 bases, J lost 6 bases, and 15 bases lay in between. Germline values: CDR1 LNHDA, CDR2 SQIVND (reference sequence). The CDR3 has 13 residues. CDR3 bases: TGTGCCAGTAGCCAATGGTCCGGGGGCGAGCAGTACTTC. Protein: CASSQWSGGEQYF.

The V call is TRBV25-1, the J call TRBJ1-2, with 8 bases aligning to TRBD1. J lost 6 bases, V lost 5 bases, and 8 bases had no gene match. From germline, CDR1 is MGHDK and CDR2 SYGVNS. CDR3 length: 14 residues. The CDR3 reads CASSSPSTGDGYTF. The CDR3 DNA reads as TGTGCCAGCAGTTCTCCTTCGACAGGGGATGGCTACACCTTC.

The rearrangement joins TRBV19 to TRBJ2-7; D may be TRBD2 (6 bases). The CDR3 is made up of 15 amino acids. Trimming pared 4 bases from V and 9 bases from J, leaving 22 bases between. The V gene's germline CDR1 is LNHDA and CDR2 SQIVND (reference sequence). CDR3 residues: CASSNPGTSARMQYF. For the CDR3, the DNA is TGTGCCAGTAGTAATCCCGGGACTTCGGCACGGATGCAGTACTTC.